Each of the 24 T cell receptor beta chains below was sequenced from the same sample in a study of cytomegalovirus exposure and HLA in healthy donors. The PCR used 60 Vbeta and 13 Jbeta primers. Repertoires were generated with immunoSEQ multiplex PCR, while TCRdb's copy carries only in-frame clones and drops some. The data contain some 130,000 clones, 80% of them singletons. The sequenced sample consisted of PBMCs. The origin of the receptors is a man in his forties or fifties in good health and CMV-seronegative.

Notes on this clone: The final CDR3 position lacks the conserved phenylalanine or tryptophan, pointing to a likely read error. This chain connects TRBV6-5 to TRBJ1-3, with TRBD1 matching 8 bases. Germline V gives CDR1 MNHEY, CDR2 SVGAGI. The J segment lost 2 bases and the V segment lost 6 bases, leaving 0 bases of the junction unmatched. The CDR3 sequence is 13 residues long. In nucleotides, the CDR3 is TGTGCCAGCAGACAGGGGGCTGGAAACACCATATATGTT. It translates to CASRQGAGNTIYV.

In regard to this clone: Different DNA sequences within this sample yield the same CDR3. V and J are TRBV29-1 and TRBJ2-2, with TRBD1 matching 8 bases. The germline V gene encodes CDR1 SQVTM and CDR2 ANQGSEA. There are 12 residues in the CDR3. V trimming: 7 bases; J trimming: 4 bases; junction bases outside the gene matches: 2. The CDR3 sequence is CSAGQGTGELFF. The CDR3 bases are TGCAGCGCCGGACAGGGCACCGGGGAGCTGTTTTTT.

This clone showed up just once. The chain links TRBV7-8 to TRBJ1-4; D may be TRBD1 (5 bases). The V end was cut by 6 bases, the J end by 3 bases, with 11 bases between. From germline, CDR1 is SGHVS and CDR2 FQNEAQ. The CDR3 is made up of 14 amino acids. CDR3 sequence (DNA): TGTGCCAGCAGGGGGCGATTTCCTAATGAAAAACTGTTTTTT. Amino acid sequence: CASRGRFPNEKLFF.

V usage is TRBV2 and J usage is TRBJ1-2; D gene unclear. V was clipped by 2 bases and J by 5 bases, with 6 bases between them. The CDR3 has 12 amino acids. Germline CDR1 SNHLY, CDR2 FYNNEI. CDR3: CASSELPYGYTF. The CDR3 coding sequence is TGTGCCAGCAGTGAACTCCCTTATGGCTACACCTTC.

The chain couples TRBV2 to TRBJ2-1; the match to TRBD2 covers 9 bases. The germline CDR1 and CDR2 sequences are SNHLY and FYNNEI. Trimming removed 4 bases from V and 4 bases from J; junction bases left unmatched: 5. The CDR3 is made up of 15 amino acids. The CDR3 bases are TGTGCCAGCAGTGTGCAGACTAGCGGTTACAATGAGCAGTTCTTC. Amino acids: CASSVQTSGYNEQFF. Filled out from reference TRBV2 and TRBJ2-1, the complete variable domain reads EPEVTQTPSHQVTQMGQEVILRCVPISNHLYFYWYRQILGQKVEFLVSFYNNEISEKSEIFDDQFSVERPDGSNFTLKIRSTKLEDSAMYFCASSVQTSGYNEQFFGPGTRLTVL.

This clone was detected once. The rearrangement links TRBV7-2 to TRBJ2-3; TRBD2 might be the D (6 bases). Trimming left V 5 bases short and J 6 bases short, with 9 bases between. The CDR3 is 12 amino acids. CDR1 and CDR2 (germline): SGHTA, FQGNSA. The CDR3 reads CASSASVDTQYF. The CDR3 coding sequence is TGTGCCAGCAGCGCTAGCGTTGATACGCAGTATTTT.

V is TRBV28 and J is TRBJ2-6; D is undetermined. Germline CDR1 reads MDHEN; CDR2 reads SYDVKM. V was clipped by 6 bases and J by 2 bases, with 5 bases between them. The CDR3 is 13 amino acids. CDR3 region: CASSPAGANVLTF. DNA for the CDR3: TGTGCCAGCAGCCCAGCTGGGGCCAACGTCCTGACTTTC.

This chain joins TRBV7-9 and TRBJ1-4, with 8 bases that match TRBD1. This CDR3 contains 15 residues. V was pared by 3 bases and J by 4 bases, with 4 bases of the junction left unmatched. Germline assignment: CDR1 SEHNR and CDR2 FQNEAQ (reference sequence). Written as DNA, the CDR3 is TGTGCCAGCAGCTTGAGTACAGGGGGTAATGAAAAACTGTTTTTT. It translates to CASSLSTGGNEKLFF. Drawing the rest from reference TRBV7-9 and TRBJ1-4, the complete variable domain is DTGVSQNPRHKITKRGQNVTFRCDPISEHNRLYWYRQTLGQGPEFLTYFQNEAQLEKSRLLSDRFSAERPKGSFSTLEIQRTEQGDSAMYLCASSLSTGGNEKLFFGSGTQLSVL.

This chain connects TRBV4-1 to TRBJ2-2; possibly TRBD2 for D (6 bases). CDR1 MGHRA and CDR2 YSYEKL come from the germline V gene. The CDR3 has 17 residues. V lost 2 bases, J lost 0 bases, and 13 bases lay in between. The CDR3 DNA reads TGCGCCAGCAGCCAACGAGGGACTCCTCCGAACACCGGGGAGCTGTTTTTT. Protein sequence: CASSQRGTPPNTGELFF.

The sample holds one count of this clone. V and J are TRBV6-5 and TRBJ2-7, with 10 bases that match TRBD2. CDR3 length: 16 residues. The V segment lost 0 bases and the J segment 1 base; nucleotides outside the gene matches: 3. Germline CDR1 MNHEY, CDR2 SVGAGI. CDR3 sequence (DNA): TGTGCCAGCAGTTACTCTCTAGCGGGAGCGTCCTACGAGCAGTACTTC. Its translation is CASSYSLAGASYEQYF.

Points on this clone: One end of the junction does not line up with germline, which may come from a read error. At the DNA level, this CDR3 is encoded by other sequences in the same sample as well. The V gene is TRBV5-6, the J gene TRBJ2-2, with 10 positions matching TRBD2. CDR1 SGHDT and CDR2 YYEEEE come from the germline V gene. CDR3 length equals 15 residues. The CDR3: CASSFASGRTGELFF. Written as DNA, the CDR3 is TGTGCCAGCAGCTTTGCTAGCGGGAGAACCGGGGAACTGTTTTTT.

This clone has just a few counts. The chain couples TRBV2 to TRBJ2-7; D unresolved. This CDR3 has 12 residues. The V end lost 4 bases, the J end lost 3 bases, and 7 bases lay between the germline ends. The V gene's germline CDR1 is SNHLY and CDR2 FYNNEI. CDR3 nucleotides: TGTGCCAGCAGTGCACAGAACTACGAGCAGTACTTC. Translated, it gives CASSAQNYEQYF.

This sequence joins TRBV7-9 and TRBJ2-3, with a tentative D call TRBD2 (7 bases). This CDR3 has 15 amino acids. Trimming shortened V by 3 bases and J by 4 bases, and 14 bases separated the two germline ends. Germline V gene sequence: CDR1 SEHNR, CDR2 FQNEAQ (reference sequence). The CDR3 here is CASSFEGGLSDTQYF. The CDR3 DNA sequence: TGTGCCAGCAGCTTCGAGGGGGGGCTTTCAGATACGCAGTATTTT. The full variable domain, rest sourced from reference TRBV7-9 and TRBJ2-3, is DTGVSQNPRHKITKRGQNVTFRCDPISEHNRLYWYRQTLGQGPEFLTYFQNEAQLEKSRLLSDRFSAERPKGSFSTLEIQRTEQGDSAMYLCASSFEGGLSDTQYFGPGTRLTVL.

This clone was found once. The chain recombines TRBV30 with TRBJ1-5; 7 nucleotides match TRBD1. After removal of 3 bases from V and 3 bases from J, the junction contained 2 bases not matched to a gene. The CDR3 is 13 residues long. The germline CDR1 and CDR2 sequences are GTSNPN and SVGIG (reference sequence). The CDR3 protein is CAWSGQANQPQHF. CDR3 DNA: TGTGCCTGGAGCGGACAGGCCAATCAGCCCCAGCATTTT.

The chain combines TRBV6-5 with TRBJ2-2, with 7 bases identical to TRBD2. CDR1 and CDR2 from the germline V gene are MNHEY and SVGAGI. The CDR3 runs to 13 residues. Trimming cost V 6 bases and J 7 bases; bases outside gene matches: 5. The CDR3 loop is CASSGGGIGELFF. The CDR3, as DNA: TGTGCCAGCAGCGGCGGGGGAATCGGGGAGCTGTTTTTT.

V gene TRBV5-6 combines with J gene TRBJ1-5, with no clear D. The CDR3 has 14 amino acids. V lost 2 bases to trimming and J lost 7 bases, with 13 bases between them. Per germline, CDR1 SGHDT and CDR2 YYEEEE. The CDR3 protein is CASSFGVGRQPQHF. The CDR3 nucleotides are TGTGCCAGCAGCTTTGGGGTTGGGAGGCAGCCCCAGCATTTT.

CDR3 region: CASSLSPGYYGYTF. The CDR3 coding sequence is TGTGCCAGCAGTTTATCCCCAGGGTACTATGGCTACACCTTC. V is TRBV28 and J is TRBJ1-2, with D perhaps matching TRBD1 (5 bases). CDR1 MDHEN and CDR2 SYDVKM come from the germline V gene. Trimming took off 1 base at V and 3 bases at J, with 9 bases between the two ends. The CDR3 totals 14 residues.

The V call is TRBV6-1, the J call TRBJ2-7; weak D call: TRBD1 (6 bases). Trimming stripped 3 bases from V and 1 base from J, with 19 bases between. The CDR3 totals 17 residues. Germline CDR1 MNHNS, CDR2 SASEGT. The CDR3 sequence: CASSEKGDPTGSYEQYF. CDR3 nucleotides: TGTGCCAGCAGTGAGAAGGGGGACCCCACGGGTTCCTACGAGCAGTACTTC.

The rearrangement uses TRBV5-1 and TRBJ2-5; 16 bases fit TRBD2. The CDR3 consists of 18 residues. Germline V CDR1 and CDR2: SGHRS, YFSETQ. J gave up 4 bases and V 1 base, and 7 bases lay outside the gene matches. This CDR3 reads CASSLTGLAGGPGETQYF. CDR3 nucleotides: TGCGCCAGCAGCTTGACGGGACTAGCGGGAGGGCCGGGAGAGACCCAGTACTTC.

This chain connects TRBV2 to TRBJ1-1; tentatively, D is TRBD1 (5 bases). The CDR3 spans 13 residues. V was trimmed by 3 bases and J by 3 bases, leaving 8 bases between them. Germline V gene lookup returns CDR1 SNHLY and CDR2 FYNNEI. CDR3 nucleotide sequence: TGTGCCAGCAGTGAGACAGAGGACACTGAAGCTTTCTTT. Translation gives CASSETEDTEAFF.

The V gene is TRBV2, the J gene TRBJ1-1; weak D call: TRBD1 (5 bases). The germline V gene encodes CDR1 SNHLY and CDR2 FYNNEI. CDR3 size: 14 residues. V lost 6 bases, J lost 3 bases, and 14 bases lay in between. CDR3 sequence: CASSLTRRDTEAFF. As DNA, the CDR3 is TGTGCCAGCAGCCTGACGCGCAGGGACACTGAAGCTTTCTTT.

V and J are TRBV5-1 and TRBJ1-5; no definite D call. The CDR3 totals 13 residues. V was cut by 0 bases and J by 8 bases, with 9 bases left in between. Per the germline V gene, CDR1 is SGHRS and CDR2 is YFSETQ. CDR3 sequence reads: CASSLGAGEPQHF. CDR3 sequence (DNA): TGCGCCAGCAGCTTGGGGGCCGGGGAGCCCCAGCATTTT.

This sequence joins TRBV5-1 and TRBJ2-7, with a tentative D call TRBD1 (7 bases). Trimming pared 4 bases from V and 5 bases from J, leaving 22 bases between. Looked up from germline, CDR1 is SGHRS and CDR2 is YFSETQ. The CDR3 has 16 residues. Here the CDR3 reads CASSPTPQGGANEQYF. The CDR3 region has the DNA TGCGCCAGCAGCCCTACCCCCCAGGGGGGAGCTAACGAGCAGTACTTC.

This clone showed up just once. The chain uses TRBV2 and TRBJ2-5; 8 nucleotides match TRBD1. Per germline, CDR1 SNHLY and CDR2 FYNNEI. Trimming at V came to 8 bases and at J to 1 base, leaving 3 bases not matched to a gene. The CDR3 totals 13 residues. The CDR3 region has the DNA TGTGCCAGCTTGGGACAGGCCCAAGAGACCCAGTACTTC. Translation: CASLGQAQETQYF.